Each of the 28 T cell receptor beta chains below was sequenced from the same sample in a study of blood T cell repertoires in COVID-19. Data came from immunoSEQ multiplex PCR; TCRdb stores just in-frame clones and leaves some out. This table has a few hundred thousand clones, 90% appearing once. The source material was peripheral blood. The receptors originated from an older woman with COVID-19, enrolled during active disease.

V usage is TRBV6-6 and J usage is TRBJ1-5; 7 bases map to TRBD1. Trimming removed 0 bases from V and 5 bases from J; junction bases left unmatched: 7. The germline V gene encodes CDR1 MNHNY and CDR2 SVGAGI (reference sequence). The CDR3 contains 16 residues. The CDR3 nucleotides are TGTGCCAGCAGTTACTCGGAGAGGGGGCGCGATCAGCCCCAGCATTTT. Its translation: CASSYSERGRDQPQHF.

V is TRBV6-5 and J is TRBJ1-2; D gene unclear. Per the germline V gene, CDR1 is MNHEY and CDR2 is SVGAGI. V shed 7 bases and J shed 0 bases, with 12 bases lying between them. This CDR3 has 14 residues. The CDR3 DNA sequence: TGTGCCAGCAATGTATGGAGCACTAACTATGGCTACACCTTC. Translating gives CASNVWSTNYGYTF.

The chain has TRBV15 and TRBJ2-7; 10 nucleotides line up with TRBD1. Losses at the gene ends were 3 bases for V and 5 bases for J; bases not matched to a gene: 4. This CDR3 has 14 amino acids. Germline V gene sequence: CDR1 LNHNV, CDR2 YYDKDF (reference sequence). CDR3 residues: CATSRDRGWDEQYF. CDR3 coding DNA: TGTGCCACCAGCAGGGACAGGGGGTGGGACGAGCAGTACTTC.

The rearrangement joins TRBV6-1 to TRBJ1-2; D is undetermined. CDR1 is MNHNS, CDR2 SASEGT, per germline. The CDR3 spans 15 residues. The V gene lost 2 bases and the J gene lost 5 bases, with 15 bases spanning the gap. CDR3 amino acids: CASSENPSAGYGYTF. The CDR3 DNA reads TGTGCCAGCAGTGAAAACCCAAGCGCGGGGTATGGCTACACCTTC.

The chain employs TRBV12-3 or TRBV12-4 and TRBJ2-5; unclear D gene. CDR3 length equals 12 residues. The V gene lost 6 bases and the J gene lost 11 bases, with 16 bases spanning the gap. CDR3 in DNA: TGTGCCAGCAGCGGTACCGAGAGAACTCAGTACTTC. Its protein is CASSGTERTQYF.

On this clone: Additional DNA sequences in this sample encode the identical CDR3. V is TRBV9 and J is TRBJ2-2; TRBD1 aligns across 10 bases. V trimming: 0 bases; J trimming: 1 base; junction bases outside the gene matches: 0. CDR1 and CDR2 from the germline V gene are SGDLS and YYNGEE. CDR3 length: 16 amino acids. CDR3 sequence (DNA): TGTGCCAGCAGCGTAGGGACAGGGGGGAACACCGGGGAGCTGTTTTTT. Translating gives CASSVGTGGNTGELFF.

The count of this clone is one. The V and J genes are TRBV19 and TRBJ1-3, with D unclear. The V gene lost 3 bases and the J gene lost 3 bases, with 9 bases spanning the gap. Germline loops: CDR1 LNHDA, CDR2 SQIVND (reference sequence). CDR3 size: 14 residues. CDR3 residues: CASSIGPGGNTIYF. DNA of the CDR3: TGTGCCAGTAGTATTGGTCCAGGTGGAAACACCATATATTTT. Together with reference TRBV19 and TRBJ1-3, the CDR3 gives the full variable domain: DGGITQSPKYLFRKEGQNVTLSCEQNLNHDAMYWYRQDPGQGLRLIYYSQIVNDFQKGDIAEGYSVSREKKESFPLTVTSAQKNPTAFYLCASSIGPGGNTIYFGEGSWLTVV.

The V gene is TRBV7-2, the J gene TRBJ1-3; 7 bases fit TRBD1. This CDR3 is built from 15 residues. The V gene's germline CDR1 is SGHTA and CDR2 FQGNSA. Losses at the gene ends were 3 bases for V and 0 bases for J; bases not matched to a gene: 2. The CDR3 reads CASSLGDSSGNTIYF. CDR3 DNA: TGTGCCAGCAGCTTGGGGGACAGCTCTGGAAACACCATATATTTT.

The chain joins TRBV10-3 to TRBJ2-7, with D possibly matching TRBD2 (6 bases). The CDR3 is 14 amino acids. Per the germline V gene, CDR1 is ENHRY and CDR2 is SYGVKD. V gave up 4 bases and J gave up 5 bases, with 15 bases separating them. The CDR3 is CAISAGVREDEQYF. CDR3 DNA sequence: TGTGCCATCAGTGCGGGGGTAAGGGAGGACGAGCAGTACTTC.

The chain combines TRBV19 with TRBJ1-2, with 9 nucleotides matching TRBD1. This CDR3 comprises 14 residues. The junction had 8 bases not matched to a gene; V was cut back by 7 bases and J by 5 bases. CDR1 and CDR2 (germline): LNHDA, SQIVND (reference sequence). CDR3: CASTEQGATYGYTF. CDR3 bases: TGTGCCAGTACCGAACAGGGGGCGACGTATGGCTACACCTTC.

The CDR3 sequence: CASSAVGARGYTF. The CDR3 coding sequence is TGTGCCAGCAGCGCCGTTGGGGCCAGGGGCTACACCTTC. The V call is TRBV5-5, the J call TRBJ1-2; possibly TRBD1 for D (5 bases). Trimming took 4 bases from V and 8 from J, leaving 15 bases between them. Germline V gene sequence: CDR1 SGHKS, CDR2 YYEKEE (reference sequence). The CDR3 sequence is 13 residues long.

V is TRBV10-3 and J is TRBJ1-5; 9 bases fit TRBD1. With 0 bases clipped from V and 0 bases from J, the junction kept 9 bases outside the gene matches. The CDR3 has 19 residues. Germline lookup yields CDR1 ENHRY and CDR2 SYGVKD. The CDR3 loop reads CAISESMGQGHYSNQPQHF. CDR3 in DNA: TGTGCCATCAGTGAGTCGATGGGACAGGGCCACTATAGCAATCAGCCCCAGCATTTT.

Comment on this clone: An end of the junction does not agree with germline; a read error may underlie this. This chain connects TRBV7-7 to TRBJ2-1; TRBD1 aligns across 8 bases. The CDR3 extends over 13 amino acids. Germline loops: CDR1 SSHAT, CDR2 FNYEAQ (reference sequence). The CDR3 DNA sequence: TGTGCTAGCAGCCTCGACAGGGGCGGAGAGCAGTTCTTC. Amino acids: CASSLDRGGEQFF.

This clone was seen more than once but under ten times. This sequence joins TRBV25-1 and TRBJ2-7; D not certain. Germline CDR1 MGHDK, CDR2 SYGVNS. The CDR3 length is 16 residues. Trimming took 3 bases from V and 5 from J, leaving 20 bases between them. Here the CDR3 reads CASSELLATEVDEQYF. The CDR3 region has the DNA TGTGCCAGCAGTGAGCTTCTGGCCACCGAGGTGGACGAGCAGTACTTC.

V usage is TRBV19 and J usage is TRBJ2-1; perhaps TRBD2 as D (6 bases). The germline V gene has CDR1 LNHDA and CDR2 SQIVND (reference sequence). The length of the CDR3 is 14 residues. The ends were cut back, 3 bases at V and 7 bases at J, with 13 bases in the middle. As DNA, the CDR3 is TGTGCCAGTAGTATGACGGGGGAGCTTAATGAGCAGTTCTTC. Encoded protein: CASSMTGELNEQFF.

The chain carries TRBV7-9 and TRBJ1-5, with unresolved D. This CDR3 comprises 12 residues. From germline, CDR1 is SEHNR and CDR2 FQNEAQ (reference sequence). Between the trimmed V and J ends, which lost 5 bases and 5 bases, there was a span of 7 bases. The CDR3 DNA reads as TGTGCCAGCAGCCCCCAGGATCAGCCCCAGCATTTT. Residues: CASSPQDQPQHF.

On this clone: Other DNA sequences from this sample encode an identical CDR3 as well. The chain has TRBV3-1 (or the pseudogene TRBV3-2) and TRBJ1-1, with D maybe TRBD1 (5 bases). CDR1 and CDR2 from the germline V gene are LGHDT and YNNKEL (reference sequence). This CDR3 contains 13 residues. Trimming stripped 1 base from V and 5 bases from J, with 8 bases between. The chain's CDR3 is CASSQAGNTEAFF. The CDR3 DNA reads TGTGCCAGCAGCCAAGCAGGGAATACTGAAGCTTTCTTT.

The chain is built from TRBV7-2 and TRBJ2-3; 15 nucleotides match TRBD2. The CDR3 extends over 16 amino acids. Unmatched junction bases numbered 7, after V lost 4 bases and J lost 8 bases. Germline V gene sequence: CDR1 SGHTA, CDR2 FQGNSA. For the CDR3, the DNA is TGTGCCAGCAGCTCGCGGACTAGCGGGGGGGCGGGTACGCAGTATTTT. Translated, it gives CASSSRTSGGAGTQYF.

The V and J genes are TRBV19 and TRBJ1-1; 7 nucleotides line up with TRBD1. The CDR3 is made up of 13 amino acids. Germline V gene sequence: CDR1 LNHDA, CDR2 SQIVND (reference sequence). With 0 bases clipped from V and 7 bases from J, the junction kept 2 bases outside the gene matches. The CDR3 DNA follows: TGTGCCAGTAGTATAGAGGGACAGTTTGAAGCTTTCTTT. It codes for CASSIEGQFEAFF.

The chain employs TRBV29-1 and TRBJ1-2; maybe TRBD1 (6 bases). V was trimmed by 4 bases and J by 7 bases, leaving 16 bases between them. Germline-derived CDR1 and CDR2 are SQVTM and ANQGSEA. This CDR3 comprises 13 residues. The CDR3 DNA is TGCAGCGTTGCCCCACCCACAGGGACTGGCTACACCTTC. This translates into CSVAPPTGTGYTF.

This clone was picked up one time. The chain carries TRBV13 and TRBJ1-3; maybe TRBD1 (6 bases). The V and J ends lost 3 bases and 0 bases respectively, with 21 bases between them. Germline V gives CDR1 PRHDT, CDR2 FYEKMQ (reference sequence). The CDR3 extends over 19 amino acids. In DNA, the CDR3 is TGTGCCAGCAGCTTCAGAGTCCGCAGGGGTCTATTCTCTGGAAACACCATATATTTT. Its protein product is CASSFRVRRGLFSGNTIYF.

The chain uses TRBV5-8 and TRBJ2-5, with D tentatively TRBD1 (6 bases). The germline CDR1 and CDR2 sequences are SGHTS and YDEGEE. This CDR3 spans 13 amino acids. V shed 2 bases and J shed 2 bases, with 7 bases lying between them. For the CDR3, the DNA is TGTGCCAGCAGCTTAGGGGGTCAAGAGACCCAGTACTTC. Its protein is CASSLGGQETQYF.

This rearrangement joins TRBV7-2 to TRBJ1-2, with D perhaps TRBD1 (6 bases). This CDR3 spans 13 amino acids. Germline CDR1 reads SGHTA; CDR2 reads FQGNSA. V was cut by 6 bases and J by 6 bases, with 14 bases left in between. Here the CDR3 DNA reads TGTGCCAGCAGGCAACAGGGAATTGATGGCTACACCTTC. Residues: CASRQQGIDGYTF.

V gene TRBV15 combines with J gene TRBJ1-1; D may be TRBD1 (6 bases). The CDR3 loop spans 15 amino acids. V was pared by 0 bases and J by 7 bases, with 15 bases between. CDR1 is LNHNV and CDR2 is YYDKDF in the germline V gene (reference sequence). The CDR3 region is CATSRDGATGREAFF. CDR3 coding DNA: TGTGCCACCAGCAGAGATGGGGCCACAGGGCGTGAAGCTTTCTTT.

The genes are TRBV7-2 and TRBJ1-5, with D tentatively TRBD1 (6 bases). CDR1 is SGHTA and CDR2 is FQGNSA in the germline V gene. The CDR3 covers 15 residues. Between the trimmed V and J ends, which lost 0 bases and 4 bases, there was a span of 10 bases. The CDR3 protein is CASSLAGGRNQPQHF. Here the CDR3 DNA reads TGTGCCAGCAGCTTAGCAGGGGGAAGGAATCAGCCCCAGCATTTT.

J is TRBJ2-7 and V is TRBV7-2; 8 bases map to TRBD1. CDR3 length: 16 residues. Germline V gene sequence: CDR1 SGHTA, CDR2 FQGNSA. V was clipped by 4 bases and J by 6 bases; unmatched bases: 14. The CDR3 protein is CASSSGSGTGLREQYF. For the CDR3, the DNA is TGTGCCAGCAGCTCTGGGTCGGGGACAGGCCTTCGCGAGCAGTACTTC.

J is TRBJ1-6 and V is TRBV7-2; a possible D gene is TRBD1 (6 bases). The CDR3 length is 17 residues. The germline V gene has CDR1 SGHTA and CDR2 FQGNSA. Trimming left V 1 base short and J 7 bases short, with 17 bases between. CDR3 amino acids: CASSLVSGQRVNSPLHF. The CDR3 nucleotides read TGTGCCAGCAGCTTAGTTTCGGGACAAAGGGTAAATTCACCCCTCCACTTT.

The chain carries TRBV6-5 and TRBJ1-5; D perhaps matches TRBD1 (6 bases). The V gene lost 8 bases and the J gene lost 1 base, with 12 bases spanning the gap. CDR1 MNHEY and CDR2 SVGAGI come from the germline V gene. The CDR3 is 14 amino acids. The CDR3 bases are TGTGCCAGCGGGTCAGGGGAGAGCAATCAGCCCCAGCATTTT. Translating gives CASGSGESNQPQHF.